The 9 T cell receptor beta chains below come from one sample, sequenced in a study of blood T cells in healthy people across ages. Together with a sample-barcoded 5' primer, a J-beta primer mix was included in a second PCR lasting roughly 6 to 12 cycles. TCRdb reprocessed the 5' RACE reads with MiXCR, giving one entry per CDR3 protein. The sample yields about 690,000 distinct CDR3 sequences, 40% to 45% seen once. Input material: blood. Receptors were obtained from an elderly man in good health.

The CDR3 spells CASSPRLGSSYEQYF. The DNA of the CDR3 is TGTGCCAGCAGCCCTAGACTAGGCTCCTCCTACGAGCAGTACTTC. The chain links TRBV6-2 or TRBV6-3 to TRBJ2-7, with D possibly matching TRBD2 (6 bases). CDR3 length: 15 amino acids. Looked up from germline, CDR1 is MNHEY and CDR2 is SVGEGT. The ends were cut back, 6 bases at V and 0 bases at J, with 15 bases in the middle.

This clonotype was recorded once. The rearrangement uses TRBV5-1 and TRBJ2-5; D gene uncertain. The CDR3 has 14 residues. Germline CDR1 SGHRS, CDR2 YFSETQ. V was shortened by 4 bases and J by 5 bases, with 15 bases between the two germline ends. The DNA of the CDR3 is TGCGCCAGCAGCAGCGAACGGGCTTGGGAGACCCAGTACTTC. Encoded protein: CASSSERAWETQYF.

The V and J genes are TRBV18 and TRBJ1-2, with TRBD1 matching 7 bases. The CDR3 runs 14 residues. CDR1 and CDR2 (germline): KGHSH, LQKENI. With 5 bases clipped from V and 2 bases from J, the junction kept 5 bases outside the gene matches. The CDR3: CASSSGTENYGYTF. In DNA form, the CDR3 reads TGTGCCAGCTCATCAGGGACAGAGAACTATGGCTACACCTTC.

This chain joins TRBV15 and TRBJ2-1; D tentatively fits TRBD1 or TRBD2 (5 bases each). The V end lost 0 bases, the J end lost 10 bases, and 16 bases lay between the germline ends. From germline, CDR1 is LNHNV and CDR2 YYDKDF (reference sequence). The CDR3 consists of 15 residues. Written as DNA, the CDR3 is TGTGCCACCAGCAGAGATCGGGACCGATCCTACGAGCAGTTCTTC. Translated, it gives CATSRDRDRSYEQFF.

This chain links TRBV12-3 or TRBV12-4 with TRBJ1-4; D perhaps matches TRBD1 (5 bases). The CDR3 runs to 15 residues. V lost 7 bases and J lost 7, with 19 bases in between. In nucleotides, the CDR3 is TGTGCCAGCACCCCGGGGGTCACAGGTGGTGAAAAACTGTTTTTT. Its translation is CASTPGVTGGEKLFF.

The CDR3 spells CASSSSPTRGKLFF. Here the CDR3 DNA reads TGTGCCAGCAGCTCTAGCCCAACCAGGGGAAAACTGTTTTTT. The chain links TRBV7-9 to TRBJ1-4; maybe TRBD1 (6 bases). Germline V lookup: CDR1 SEHNR, CDR2 FQNEAQ (reference sequence). Trimming removed 4 bases at V and 10 bases at J, with 16 bases between. CDR3 length: 14 residues.

V gene TRBV20-1 combines with J gene TRBJ1-1; 7 bases are a match to TRBD1. V lost 1 base, J lost 4 bases, and 12 bases stayed unmatched. The CDR3 is 16 residues long. In germline, CDR1 is DFQATT, CDR2 SNEGSKA (reference sequence). CDR3 in amino acids: CSARAMRQGSSTEAFF. In nucleotides, the CDR3 is TGCAGTGCTAGAGCCATGAGACAGGGAAGTAGCACTGAAGCTTTCTTT.

The table lists this clonotype with a few counts. V is TRBV5-1 and J is TRBJ2-3, with D possibly being TRBD1 or TRBD2 (5 bases each). The CDR3 length is 16 residues. Germline loops: CDR1 SGHRS, CDR2 YFSETQ. Deletions cut 4 bases from V and 0 bases from J, with 15 bases between. The CDR3 nucleotides are TGCGCCAGCAGCCCCCCTTCGGGGCGTAGCACAGATACGCAGTATTTT. This translates into CASSPPSGRSTDTQYF. The full variable domain, completed using reference TRBV5-1 and TRBJ2-3, is KAGVTQTPRYLIKTRGQQVTLSCSPISGHRSVSWYQQTPGQGLQFLFEYFSETQRNKGNFPGRFSGRQFSNSRSEMNVSTLELGDSALYLCASSPPSGRSTDTQYFGPGTRLTVL.

This clonotype appeared a few times. The junction does not match germline at one end; this may be a read error. The J gene is TRBJ2-5, the V gene TRBV27; no reliable D call. The CDR3 length is 13 residues. Germline V gene data show CDR1 as MNHEY and CDR2 as SMNVEV (reference sequence). The CDR3 DNA reads TGTGCCAGCCGTTTCAGAAAATTAGAGACCCAGTACTTC. Amino acid sequence: CASRFRKLETQYF.